The sequence of this TCR beta chain was determined in a study of human versus mouse CDR3 diversity and MHC coevolution. On the study more broadly: Each sample yielded about 0.6 x 10^7 to 1.7 x 10^7 valid reads. Study-level points and caveats: Clonal inequality was lowest in most of the three human donors. Some 1.5 million TCR beta clonotypes were estimated for humans, the largest repertoire.

The sample holds one count of this clone. Its specificity is unknown. Method: immunoSEQ multiplex PCR; TCRdb's copy keeps in-frame clones and lacks some. The repertoire includes about 83,000 clones, around 92% of them detected once, and over 0.12% sits in the top ten. The length of the CDR3 is 13 residues. Germline V gene data show CDR1 as ENHRY and CDR2 as SYGVKD. V trimming: 10 bases; J trimming: 5 bases; junction bases outside the gene matches: 6. Cells were CD45RO-negative CD62L-positive naive CD4 T cells sorted from PBMCs. Sequencing was carried out using naive CD4+ T cells from blood. The subset here: CD45RO-negative CD62L-positive naive CD4 T cells. The TCR sequence derives from a person between 25 and 70 years old in good health. This chain joins TRBV10-3 and TRBJ2-1; 9 nucleotides agree with TRBD2. This CDR3 reads CATLLAGDNEQFF. In DNA form, the CDR3 reads TGTGCCACCCTCTTAGCGGGGGACAATGAGCAGTTCTTC.